The clone carrying this T cell receptor (beta chain) is a singleton in its sample. What it binds is not known. The sample originates from a study of blood T cells in healthy people across ages. Study as a whole: Template switching retrieved approximately one barcoded beta molecule for each two T cells.

There were healthy Caucasian individuals from Russia, aged roughly 6 to 100, serving as donors. Broader study findings: Investigators viewed diversity estimates from one million T cells as underestimates, the study reported.

Alongside a J-beta primer mix, a sample-barcoded 5' primer served in a second PCR lasting roughly 7 to 12 cycles. Unique molecular identifiers of 12 random nucleotides labeled each cDNA. TCRdb processed the 5' RACE reads anew with MiXCR; each CDR3 protein has one entry. The sample consists of hundreds of thousands of distinct CDR3 sequences, about 43% of them appearing once. Germline V gene sequence: CDR1 DFQATT, CDR2 SNEGSKA (reference sequence). This CDR3 is 17 amino acids long. V was shortened by 1 base and J by 3 bases, with 21 bases between the two germline ends. The clonotype comes from a man older than 75 in good health. This rearrangement joins TRBV20-1 to TRBJ2-5; the D gene could be TRBD1 or TRBD2 (5 bases each). The specimen was blood. The CDR3 nucleotides read TGCAGTGCTAGAGTTCAGCCAACCGGGGCCAAAGAAGAGACCCAGTACTTC. Its translation: CSARVQPTGAKEETQYF.